These T cell receptor beta chains were read from a single sample in a study of T cells in Graves' hyperthyroidism and ophthalmopathy. From the multiplex PCR reads, TCRdb called clonotypes with MiXCR, one entry per CDR3 protein. The sample comprises around 600,000 distinct CDR3 sequences, around 15% of which are singletons, and roughly 3.4% rests with the top ten. The material sequenced was blood. All receptors derive from a woman aged 40 to 49 with Graves' ophthalmopathy. Both conserved end residues are part of each CDR3. The D gene is left open where the match is weak. Clone size is given for some rows only: seen once, a few or many times, or a class if the clone is expanded.

len,v_gene,j_gene,d_gene,abundance,CDR3aa,CDR3nt
14,TRBV7-3,TRBJ2-3,TRBD1,many,CASSLRQGKDTQYF,TGTGCCAGCAGCTTAAGACAGGGGAAAGATACGCAGTATTTT
13,TRBV2,TRBJ1-1,NA,many,CASRGQQNTEAFF,TGTGCCAGCAGAGGACAACAGAACACTGAAGCTTTCTTT
14,TRBV7-3,TRBJ2-1,NA,once,CASSPGGGFNEQFF,TGTGCCAGCAGCCCTGGTGGCGGGTTCAATGAGCAGTTCTTC
14,TRBV10-3,TRBJ2-5,NA,few,CAISGPPSQETQYF,TGTGCCATCAGTGGCCCCCCCAGCCAAGAGACCCAGTACTTC
13,TRBV24-1,TRBJ2-3,NA,many,CATSDFSTDTQYF,TGTGCCACCAGTGATTTTTCCACAGATACGCAGTATTTT
12,TRBV29-1,TRBJ1-1,TRBD1,few,CSVGDRGSEAFF,TGCAGCGTTGGGGACAGGGGTAGTGAAGCTTTCTTT
17,TRBV6-1,TRBJ2-5,NA,few,CASSKEGLQTYGETQYF,TGTGCCAGCAGTAAAGAAGGGCTGCAGACTTACGGGGAGACTCAGTACTTC
13,TRBV12-5,TRBJ2-2,NA,NA,CATLTPNTGELFF,TGTGCTACCCTAACTCCGAACACCGGGGAGCTGTTTTTT
17,TRBV3-1,TRBJ2-3,TRBD2,many,CASSQKLAGPGTDTQYF,TGTGCCAGCAGCCAGAAACTAGCGGGACCCGGCACAGATACGCAGTATTTT
12,TRBV2,TRBJ2-7,NA,many,CASSRDPYEQYF,TGTGCCAGCAGTAGAGATCCCTACGAGCAGTACTTC
15,TRBV27,TRBJ1-4,NA,few,CASSLRGLTNEKLFF,TGTGCCAGCAGTTTACGGGGGTTAACTAATGAAAAACTGTTTTTT
15,TRBV2,TRBJ1-1,NA,many,CASSVLPGGNTEAFF,TGTGCCAGCAGTGTCTTACCCGGGGGGAACACTGAAGCTTTCTTT
16,TRBV3-1,TRBJ1-5,TRBD1,many,CASSQDYRGKDQPQHF,TGTGCCAGCAGCCAAGATTACAGGGGGAAGGATCAGCCCCAGCATTTT
15,TRBV7-8,TRBJ2-7,TRBD2,NA,CASSPWTSGSYEQCF,TGTGCCAGCAGCCCTTGGACTAGCGGGAGCTACGAGCAGTGCTTC
15,TRBV6-1,TRBJ1-5,TRBD1,many,CASRGQGTGNQPQHF,TGTGCCAGCAGGGGACAGGGAACAGGCAATCAGCCCCAGCATTTT
15,TRBV9,TRBJ1-5,TRBD1,NA,CASSDGTVGNQPQHF,TGTGCCAGCAGCGACGGGACAGTGGGGAATCAGCCCCAGCATTTT
18,TRBV6-1,TRBJ2-1,TRBD2,many,CASSWALAGARSYNEQFF,TGTGCCAGCAGTTGGGCTCTAGCGGGGGCACGCTCCTACAATGAGCAGTTCTTC
12,TRBV2,TRBJ1-5,NA,many,CASSIQGEPQHF,TGTGCCAGCAGCATACAGGGAGAGCCCCAGCATTTT
15,TRBV19,TRBJ2-2,NA,NA,CASSFSRTSTGELFF,TGTGCCAGTAGCTTCTCTCGGACCTCCACCGGGGAGCTGTTTTTT
17,TRBV2,TRBJ2-6,NA,few,CASSEVEDYSGANVLTF,TGTGCCAGCAGTGAGGTTGAGGATTACTCTGGGGCCAACGTCCTGACTTTC
17,TRBV5-1,TRBJ2-3,NA,many,CASSSTPGESSTDTQYF,TGCGCCAGCAGCTCTACCCCGGGGGAGTCTAGCACAGATACGCAGTATTTT
17,TRBV18,TRBJ2-7,NA,NA,CASSPTTATTGAYEQYF,TGTGCCAGCTCACCAACGACCGCGACAACCGGCGCCTACGAGCAGTACTTC
17,TRBV2,TRBJ2-1,NA,many,CASIKDQGGRSYNEQFF,TGTGCCAGCATCAAGGACCAAGGGGGTAGGTCCTACAATGAGCAGTTCTTC
14,TRBV5-1,TRBJ2-7,TRBD2,NA,CASSLVAGNYEQYF,TGCGCCAGCAGCTTGGTAGCGGGAAACTACGAGCAGTACTTC
13,TRBV4-1,TRBJ2-7,NA,few,CASSHLANYEQYF,TGCGCCAGCAGCCATCTAGCGAACTACGAGCAGTACTTC
14,TRBV10-3,TRBJ1-5,NA,few,CAISDRGSNQPQHF,TGTGCCATCAGTGACAGGGGTAGCAATCAGCCCCAGCATTTT
16,TRBV28,TRBJ2-5,TRBD2,NA,CASSRGGLAGVGTQYF,TGTGCCAGCAGCCGAGGGGGACTAGCGGGAGTTGGGACCCAGTACTTC
17,TRBV12-3/TRBV12-4,TRBJ2-6,NA,NA,CASSKSGWFAGANVLTF,TGTGCCAGCAGTAAATCCGGGTGGTTTGCTGGGGCCAACGTCCTGACTTTC
14,TRBV20-1,TRBJ1-2,TRBD1,NA,CSAAAGTGVLGYTF,TGCAGTGCTGCCGCTGGGACAGGGGTTTTGGGCTACACCTTC
14,TRBV20-1,TRBJ2-5,NA,many,CSARDRDTRETQYF,TGCAGTGCTAGAGACCGGGACACAAGAGAGACCCAGTACTTC
14,TRBV2,TRBJ2-1,NA,many,CASSEYRAYNEQFF,TGTGCCAGCAGTGAGTACAGGGCCTACAATGAGCAGTTCTTC
15,TRBV27,TRBJ2-2,TRBD2,NA,CASSRGGAATGELFF,TGTGCCAGCAGTCGCGGGGGGGCCGCCACCGGGGAGCTGTTTTTT
16,TRBV2,TRBJ1-6,TRBD1,many,CASRDSETRDNSPLHF,TGTGCCAGCCGGGACAGCGAAACTCGGGATAATTCACCCCTCCACTTT
15,TRBV11-1,TRBJ2-1,TRBD1,many,CASGMDRGRGNEQFF,TGTGCCAGCGGAATGGACAGGGGGCGCGGCAATGAGCAGTTCTTC
15,TRBV27,TRBJ2-7,NA,NA,CASSPDTSSSYEQYF,TGTGCCAGCAGCCCGGACACCTCGAGCTCCTACGAGCAGTACTTC
16,TRBV29-1,TRBJ2-3,TRBD2,NA,CSVGGTSGTNTDTQYF,TGCAGCGTTGGCGGGACTAGCGGGACCAACACAGATACGCAGTATTTT
14,TRBV5-1,TRBJ1-1,NA,NA,CTSSLGAGELEAFF,TGTACCAGCAGCTTGGGCGCAGGGGAGCTTGAAGCTTTCTTT
13,TRBV20-1,TRBJ2-7,NA,many,CSARGPPTYEQYF,TGCAGTGCTAGAGGTCCGCCGACCTACGAGCAGTACTTC
13,TRBV28,TRBJ2-3,TRBD2,NA,CASSDTSGSTQYF,TGTGCCAGCAGTGATACTAGCGGGAGCACGCAGTATTTT
16,TRBV7-2,TRBJ1-2,TRBD1,NA,CASSLGTGTGGHGYTF,TGTGCCAGCAGCTTAGGTACTGGGACAGGGGGCCATGGCTACACCTTC